This T cell receptor (beta chain) was documented in a study of T cell responses to AZD1222 COVID-19 vaccine. About this clone: The antigen remains unidentified.

The assay was immunoSEQ multiplex PCR, and TCRdb's table has in-frame clones only and misses some. This table has about 150,000 clones, approximately 90% appearing once. The CDR3 is 16 amino acids. Trimming removed 3 bases at V and 3 bases at J, with 17 bases between. CDR1 and CDR2 from the germline V gene are SEHNR and FQNEAQ (reference sequence). Findings and limits, study-wide: Nearly half of unique spike-specific TCRs reportedly avoided B.1.351 and B.1.1.7 mutated regions. The donor cohort was predominantly white British with a female majority, and clonal diversity may have been underestimated.

The source was peripheral blood, collected 28 days after the second AZD1222 dose. The V gene is TRBV7-9, the J gene TRBJ1-2; maybe TRBD1 (6 bases). The sequence derives from an adult who received the AZD1222 COVID-19 vaccine. Here the CDR3 DNA reads TGTGCCAGCAGCTTCACATTAGGAGGGGGAGACTATGGCTACACCTTC. It codes for CASSFTLGGGDYGYTF.